The present T cell receptor (beta chain) was sequenced within a study of regulatory T cells in long-lasting Graves disease. Findings of the study overall: A greater number of public clonotypes (under 3,000) was shared by persistent patients than by new patients (about 990).

This sample's time point: newly diagnosed GD, antithyroid drugs for less than 3 months. RNA isolated from PBMCs was used to make the TCR library. The CDR3 extends over 16 amino acids. Losses at the gene ends were 5 bases for V and 2 bases for J; bases not matched to a gene: 6. Germline values: CDR1 LNHDA, CDR2 SQIVND (reference sequence). Worth noting for this clonotype: What it binds is unknown.

TCR beta libraries were built with iRepertoire HTBI primers and Arm-PCR of CDR3 regions. TCRdb recomputed calls from the multiplex PCR reads with MiXCR, one row per CDR3 protein. This table has around 400,000 distinct CDR3 sequences, 15% appearing once. This TCR was sampled from a female donor with Graves disease. The rearrangement links TRBV19 to TRBJ2-1; 10 nucleotides line up with TRBD2. The sample in question was peripheral blood mononuclear cells (PBMCs), obtained at new diagnosis, from a patient treated with antithyroid drugs. The DNA of the CDR3 is TGTGCCAGTAGTGGGGTAGCGGGGGGTCCCTACAATGAGCAGTTCTTC. It translates to CASSGVAGGPYNEQFF. The full variable domain, in which reference TRBV19 and TRBJ2-1 provide the parts outside the CDR3, is DGGITQSPKYLFRKEGQNVTLSCEQNLNHDAMYWYRQDPGQGLRLIYYSQIVNDFQKGDIAEGYSVSREKKESFPLTVTSAQKNPTAFYLCASSGVAGGPYNEQFFGPGTRLTVL.